This record looks at one T cell receptor beta chain sequence and its context. Antigen unknown. The CDR3 runs to 19 residues. The V and J ends lost 3 bases and 7 bases, in that order; junction bases with no gene match: 19. Germline loops: CDR1 LNHDA, CDR2 SQIVND (reference sequence). The data belong to a study of T cells in Graves' hyperthyroidism and ophthalmopathy. As for the study in general: Blood was drawn when the patient was first diagnosed and still untreated. General study results and limits: Ophthalmopathy cases were set apart from stable hyperthyroidism by a 13 V-J model. Most expanded thyroid clonotypes above 0.001 also appeared in blood.

RNA transcripts provided the source from which TCR beta CDR3 regions were amplified. HTBI primers were employed in a first-round RT-PCR of the TCR CDR3. TCRdb re-called the multiplex PCR reads with MiXCR, one entry per CDR3 protein. The sample holds around 440,000 distinct CDR3 sequences, 15% to 18% seen once. With a duration under 2 months, the hyperthyroidism was newly diagnosed in patients aged 18 to 65. The TCR originated in a woman under 30 with Graves' hyperthyroidism. V and J are TRBV19 and TRBJ2-1; 9 bases map to TRBD2. The sample consisted of blood. The CDR3 reads CASSMHLLRGLAGGNEQFF. The CDR3, as DNA: TGTGCCAGTAGTATGCACCTTTTGAGGGGACTAGCCGGGGGGAATGAGCAGTTCTTC.